The source of this T cell receptor beta chain is a study of blood T cells in healthy people across ages. A sample-barcoded 5' primer and a J-beta primer mix were used in a second PCR of roughly 6 to 11 cycles. Each CDR3 protein is one row after TCRdb ran MiXCR on the 5' RACE reads. Among about 760,000 distinct CDR3 sequences listed, more than 20% were seen once. Note on this clonotype: One end of the junction fails to match germline, which may point to a read error.

Approximately 9.6 milliliters of peripheral blood were drawn from each donor into EDTA-treated tubes. The same data also went into a second study, on T cells of mothers and their children. That work adds: Sample barcodes plus 2-4 random nucleotides came from the M1S primer. Sequencing got over 9.5 million TCR beta CDR3 reads from each mother and around 3.1 million from each child.

The source is a boy aged 5-17 years in good health. Sequences were obtained from blood.

The CDR3 DNA reads as TGTGCCAGCAGTTTAGCCGGGACAGAGCGGTTCTTC. It translates to CASSLAGTERFF. The rearrangement links TRBV12-3 or TRBV12-4 to TRBJ2-1; 7 nucleotides agree with TRBD1. The CDR3 is 12 residues long.